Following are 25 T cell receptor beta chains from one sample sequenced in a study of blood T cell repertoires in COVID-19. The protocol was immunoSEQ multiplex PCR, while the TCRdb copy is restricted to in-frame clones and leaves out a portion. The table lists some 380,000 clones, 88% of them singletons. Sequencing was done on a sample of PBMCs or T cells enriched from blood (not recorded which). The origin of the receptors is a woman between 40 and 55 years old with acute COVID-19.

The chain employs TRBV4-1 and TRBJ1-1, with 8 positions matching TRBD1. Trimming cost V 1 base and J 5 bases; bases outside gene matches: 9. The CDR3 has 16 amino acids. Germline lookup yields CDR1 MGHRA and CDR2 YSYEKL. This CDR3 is CASSQGAGTGRTEAFF. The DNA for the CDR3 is TGCGCCAGCAGCCAAGGGGCAGGGACAGGACGAACTGAAGCTTTCTTT.

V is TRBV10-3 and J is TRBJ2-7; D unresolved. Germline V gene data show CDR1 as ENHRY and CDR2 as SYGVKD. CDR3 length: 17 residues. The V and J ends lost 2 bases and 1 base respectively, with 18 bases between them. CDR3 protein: CAISESGTTVQSYEQYF. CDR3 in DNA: TGTGCCATCAGTGAGAGTGGTACAACAGTCCAATCCTACGAGCAGTACTTC.

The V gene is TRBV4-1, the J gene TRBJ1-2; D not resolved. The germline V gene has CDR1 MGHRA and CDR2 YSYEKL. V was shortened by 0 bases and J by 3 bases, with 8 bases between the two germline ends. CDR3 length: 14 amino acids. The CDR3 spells CASSQDVTDYGYTF. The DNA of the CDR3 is TGCGCCAGCAGCCAAGACGTCACGGACTATGGCTACACCTTC.

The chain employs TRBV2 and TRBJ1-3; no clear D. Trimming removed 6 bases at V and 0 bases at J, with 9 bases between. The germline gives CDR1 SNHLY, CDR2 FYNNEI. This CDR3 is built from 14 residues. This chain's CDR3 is CASREGYSGNTIYF. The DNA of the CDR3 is TGTGCCAGCAGGGAGGGATACTCTGGAAACACCATATATTTT.

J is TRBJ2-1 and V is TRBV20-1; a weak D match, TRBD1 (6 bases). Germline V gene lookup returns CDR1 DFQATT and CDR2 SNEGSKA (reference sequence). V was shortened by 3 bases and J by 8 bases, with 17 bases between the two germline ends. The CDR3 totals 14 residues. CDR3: CSASRRQGSDEQFF. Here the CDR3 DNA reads TGCAGTGCTAGTAGGCGGCAGGGGAGCGATGAGCAGTTCTTC.

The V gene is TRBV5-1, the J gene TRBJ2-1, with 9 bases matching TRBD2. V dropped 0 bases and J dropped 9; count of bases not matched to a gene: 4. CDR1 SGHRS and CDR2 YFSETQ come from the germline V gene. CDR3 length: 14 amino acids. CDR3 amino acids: CASSLAAGGAEQFF. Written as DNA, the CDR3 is TGCGCCAGCAGCTTGGCGGCGGGGGGGGCTGAGCAGTTCTTC.

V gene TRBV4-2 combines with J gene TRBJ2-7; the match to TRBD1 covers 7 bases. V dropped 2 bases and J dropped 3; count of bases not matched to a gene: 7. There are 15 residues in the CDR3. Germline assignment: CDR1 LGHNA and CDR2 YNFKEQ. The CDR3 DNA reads TGTGCCAGCAGCCAACCGGGACAGTCTATCTACGAGCAGTACTTC. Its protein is CASSQPGQSIYEQYF.

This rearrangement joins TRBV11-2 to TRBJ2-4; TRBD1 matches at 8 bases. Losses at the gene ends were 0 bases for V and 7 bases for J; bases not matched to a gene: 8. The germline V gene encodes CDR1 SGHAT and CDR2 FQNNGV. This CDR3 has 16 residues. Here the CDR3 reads CASSLDPQGASNIQYF. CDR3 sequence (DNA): TGTGCCAGCAGCTTAGATCCCCAGGGGGCTAGCAACATTCAGTACTTC.

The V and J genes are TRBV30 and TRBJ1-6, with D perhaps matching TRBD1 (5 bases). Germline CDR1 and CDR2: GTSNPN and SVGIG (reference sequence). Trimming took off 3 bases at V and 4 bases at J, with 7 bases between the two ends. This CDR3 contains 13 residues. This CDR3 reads CAWRQGYNSPLHF. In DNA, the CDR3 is TGTGCCTGGAGGCAGGGATATAATTCACCCCTCCACTTT.

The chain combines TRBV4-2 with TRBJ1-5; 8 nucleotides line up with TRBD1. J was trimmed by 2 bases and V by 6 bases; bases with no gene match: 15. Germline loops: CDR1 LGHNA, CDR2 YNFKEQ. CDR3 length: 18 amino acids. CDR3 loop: CASSLARDRSGRNQPQHF. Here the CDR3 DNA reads TGTGCCAGCAGTCTTGCTAGGGACAGGTCGGGCCGCAATCAGCCCCAGCATTTT.

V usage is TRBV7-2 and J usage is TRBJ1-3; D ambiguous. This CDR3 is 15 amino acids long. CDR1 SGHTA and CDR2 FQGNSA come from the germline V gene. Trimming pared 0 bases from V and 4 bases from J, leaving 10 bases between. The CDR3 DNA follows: TGTGCCAGCAGCTTAGCCCAACTCTACGGAAACACCATATATTTT. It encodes CASSLAQLYGNTIYF.

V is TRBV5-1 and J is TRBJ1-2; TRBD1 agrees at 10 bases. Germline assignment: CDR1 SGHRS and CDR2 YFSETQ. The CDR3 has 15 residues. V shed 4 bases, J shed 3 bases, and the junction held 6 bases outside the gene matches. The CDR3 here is CASSPRQGADYGYTF. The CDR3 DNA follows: TGCGCCAGCAGCCCCAGACAGGGGGCTGACTATGGCTACACCTTC.

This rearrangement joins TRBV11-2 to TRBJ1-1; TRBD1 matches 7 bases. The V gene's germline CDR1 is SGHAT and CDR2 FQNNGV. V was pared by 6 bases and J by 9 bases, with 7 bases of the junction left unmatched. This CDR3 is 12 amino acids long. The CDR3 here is CASRIPGQKAFF. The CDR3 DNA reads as TGTGCCAGCAGGATACCGGGACAGAAAGCTTTCTTT.

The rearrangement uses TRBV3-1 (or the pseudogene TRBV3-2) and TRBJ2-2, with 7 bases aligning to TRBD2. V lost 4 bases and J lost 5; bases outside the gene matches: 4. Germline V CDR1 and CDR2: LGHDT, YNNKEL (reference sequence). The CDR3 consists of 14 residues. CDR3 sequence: CASSPSGGTGELFF. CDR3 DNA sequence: TGTGCCAGCAGCCCTAGCGGCGGAACCGGGGAGCTGTTTTTT.

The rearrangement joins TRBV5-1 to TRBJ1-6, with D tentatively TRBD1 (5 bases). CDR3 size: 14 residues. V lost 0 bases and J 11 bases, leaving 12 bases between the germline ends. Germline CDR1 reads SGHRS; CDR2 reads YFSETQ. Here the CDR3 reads CASSLDDRGTPLHF. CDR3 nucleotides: TGCGCCAGCAGCTTGGATGACAGAGGTACACCCCTCCACTTT.

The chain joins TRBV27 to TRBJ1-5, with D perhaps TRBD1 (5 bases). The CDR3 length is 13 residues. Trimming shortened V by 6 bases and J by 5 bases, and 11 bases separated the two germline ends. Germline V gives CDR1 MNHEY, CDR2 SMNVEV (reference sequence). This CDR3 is CASSGHFDQPQHF. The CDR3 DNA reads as TGTGCCAGCAGCGGACACTTCGATCAGCCCCAGCATTTT.

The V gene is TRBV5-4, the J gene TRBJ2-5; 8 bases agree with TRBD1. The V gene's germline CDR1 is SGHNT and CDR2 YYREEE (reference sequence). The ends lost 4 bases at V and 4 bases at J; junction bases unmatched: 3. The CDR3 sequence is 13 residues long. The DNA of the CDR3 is TGTGCCAGCAGCCGGACAGGGAGAGAGACCCAGTACTTC. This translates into CASSRTGRETQYF.

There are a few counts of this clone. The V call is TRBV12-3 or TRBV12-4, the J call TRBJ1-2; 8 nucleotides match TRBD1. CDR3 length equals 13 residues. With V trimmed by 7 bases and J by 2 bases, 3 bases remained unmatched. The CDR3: CASTRTGNYGYTF. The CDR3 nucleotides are TGTGCCAGCACCAGGACAGGGAACTATGGCTACACCTTC.

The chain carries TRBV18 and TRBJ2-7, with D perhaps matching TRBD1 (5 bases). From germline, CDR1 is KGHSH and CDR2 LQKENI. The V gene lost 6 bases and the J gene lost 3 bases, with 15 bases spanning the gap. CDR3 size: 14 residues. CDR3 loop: CASSDSTVGYEQYF. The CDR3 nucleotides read TGTGCCAGCTCCGACAGCACGGTTGGCTACGAGCAGTACTTC.

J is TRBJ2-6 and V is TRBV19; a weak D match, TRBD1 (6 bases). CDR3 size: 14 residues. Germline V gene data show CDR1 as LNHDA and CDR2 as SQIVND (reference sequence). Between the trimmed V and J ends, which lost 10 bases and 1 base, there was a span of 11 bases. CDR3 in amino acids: CATTRGSGANVLTF. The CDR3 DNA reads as TGTGCCACGACCAGGGGTTCTGGGGCCAACGTCCTGACTTTC.

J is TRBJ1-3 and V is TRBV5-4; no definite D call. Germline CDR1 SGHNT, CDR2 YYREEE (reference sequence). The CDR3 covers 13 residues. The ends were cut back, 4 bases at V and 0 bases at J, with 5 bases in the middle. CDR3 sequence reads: CASSDISGNTIYF. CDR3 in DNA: TGTGCCAGCAGCGACATCTCTGGAAACACCATATATTTT.

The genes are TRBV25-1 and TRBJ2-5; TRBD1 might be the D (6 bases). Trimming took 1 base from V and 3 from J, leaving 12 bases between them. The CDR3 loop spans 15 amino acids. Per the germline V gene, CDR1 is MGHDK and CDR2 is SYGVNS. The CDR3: CASSEFGAGEETQYF. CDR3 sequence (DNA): TGTGCCAGCAGTGAATTCGGAGCAGGGGAAGAGACCCAGTACTTC.

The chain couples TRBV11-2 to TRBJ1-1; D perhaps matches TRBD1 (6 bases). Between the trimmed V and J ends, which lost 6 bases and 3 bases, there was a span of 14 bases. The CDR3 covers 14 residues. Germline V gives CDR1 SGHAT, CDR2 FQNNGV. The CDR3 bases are TGTGCCAGCAGTAACCTTAACAGGGACACTGAAGCTTTCTTT. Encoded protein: CASSNLNRDTEAFF.

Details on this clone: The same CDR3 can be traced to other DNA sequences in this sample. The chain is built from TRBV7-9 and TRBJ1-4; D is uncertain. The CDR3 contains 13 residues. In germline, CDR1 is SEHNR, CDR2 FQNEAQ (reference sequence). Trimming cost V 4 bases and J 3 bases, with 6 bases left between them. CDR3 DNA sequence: TGTGCCAGCAGCTCCGGGGCTAATGAAAAACTGTTTTTT. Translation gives CASSSGANEKLFF.

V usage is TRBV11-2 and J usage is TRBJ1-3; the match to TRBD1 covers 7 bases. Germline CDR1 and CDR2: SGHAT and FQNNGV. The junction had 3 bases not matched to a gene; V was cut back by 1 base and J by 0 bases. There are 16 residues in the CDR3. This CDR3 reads CASSLVRGDSGNTIYF. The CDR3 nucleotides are TGTGCCAGCAGCTTAGTCAGGGGGGACTCTGGAAACACCATATATTTT.